The sequence of this T cell receptor (beta chain) was determined in a study of metastatic and nonmetastatic thyroid tumors. Study at large: Samples came from malignant and benign thyroid patients, and repertoires were compared across blood and tumor or nodule tissue.

The germline V and J ends were trimmed by 3 bases and 8 bases, with 14 bases remaining between them. The germline gives CDR1 MNHNS, CDR2 SASEGT. The CDR3 is made up of 14 amino acids. About this clone: Antigen specificity is unknown.

Authors' processing steps: A classifier of distant metastasis in papillary thyroid cancer was built from CDR3 differences (across clinicopathological groups). TCRdb ran MiXCR on the PCR reads. These V and J calls originate from TCRdb's pipeline instead of the authors' own analysis. This table holds about 16,000 clones, 25% to 30% found once. General observations from the study: Across blood and tumor, TCR beta diversity in malignant thyroid tumors was reportedly significantly higher than in benign nodules.

Every patient was untreated before thyroid surgery. This clonotype originated in a female donor with papillary thyroid cancer or a benign thyroid nodule (not recorded which). Some clones in this sample may be carry-over from other donors' samples. Material: adjacent normal tissue. This chain uses TRBV6-1 with TRBJ2-1; D call uncertain. CDR3 bases: TGTGCCAGCAGTGAGGAGCCTCTGGCCTATGAGCAGTTCTTC. Amino acids: CASSEEPLAYEQFF.